This TCR beta chain was retrieved from a study of T cell changes during pregnancy in multiple sclerosis. This table comes from immunoSEQ multiplex PCR, and its TCRdb copy is limited to in-frame clones, with some not included. The repertoire has under 70,000 clones, about 92% of them found once; the top ten carry roughly 2%. V dropped 8 bases and J dropped 0 bases, with 7 bases sitting between them. This CDR3 comprises 12 residues. The germline V gene has CDR1 LNHDA and CDR2 SQIVND (reference sequence). The clonotype comes from a female donor in good health, enrolled as a control in a pregnancy study. The material sequenced was peripheral blood, taken in the third trimester of pregnancy. J is TRBJ1-1 and V is TRBV19; D uncertain. This chain's CDR3 is CASVSVNTEAFF. As DNA, the CDR3 is TGTGCCAGTGTTAGCGTGAACACTGAAGCTTTCTTT.